This TCR beta chain was sequenced for a study of blood T cell repertoires in COVID-19. Overall study context: Specimens from acute and convalescent COVID-19 originated in the United States, Italy and Spain. T cells, B-cell-depleted T cells, or PBMCs supplied cDNA or gDNA.

In the original workflow: Using reference gene primer amplification, nucleated cell counts were estimated. Libraries were prepared by immunoSEQ multiplex PCR; TCRdb keeps only in-frame clonotypes and omits some of them. V and J calls and clone size are those listed in that table; D and trimming were worked out from the DNA. This sample has 95,000 to 150,000 clones, with approximately 90% found just once. Sequencing used peripheral blood. The clonotype was recovered from a man aged 35 to 55 with acute or convalescent COVID-19.

Here the CDR3 DNA reads TGTGCCAGCGGGACAGGGGGTCCTGGCTACACCTTC. Amino acid sequence: CASGTGGPGYTF. This chain uses TRBV5-6 with TRBJ1-2; 11 nucleotides match TRBD1. J lost 7 bases, V lost 7 bases, and 3 bases had no gene match. This CDR3 is built from 12 residues. The germline V gene encodes CDR1 SGHDT and CDR2 YYEEEE.